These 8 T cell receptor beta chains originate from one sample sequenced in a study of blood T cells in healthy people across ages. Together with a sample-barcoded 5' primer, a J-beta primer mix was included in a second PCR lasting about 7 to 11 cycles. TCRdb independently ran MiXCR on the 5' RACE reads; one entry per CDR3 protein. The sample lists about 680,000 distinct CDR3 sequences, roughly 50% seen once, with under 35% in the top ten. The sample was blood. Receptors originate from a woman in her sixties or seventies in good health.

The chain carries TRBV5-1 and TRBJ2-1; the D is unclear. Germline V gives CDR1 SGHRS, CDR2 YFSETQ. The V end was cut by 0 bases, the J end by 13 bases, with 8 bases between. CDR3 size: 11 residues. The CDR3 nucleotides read TGCGCCAGCAGCTTGGGTGAGACCCAGTTCTTC. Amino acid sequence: CASSLGETQFF.

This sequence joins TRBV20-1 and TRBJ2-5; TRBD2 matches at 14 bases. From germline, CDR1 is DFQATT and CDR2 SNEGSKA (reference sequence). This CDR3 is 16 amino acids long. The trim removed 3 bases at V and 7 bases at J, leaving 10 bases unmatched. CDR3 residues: CSARARLAGGPATQYF. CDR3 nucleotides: TGCAGTGCTAGGGCTAGACTAGCGGGGGGGCCGGCGACCCAGTACTTC.

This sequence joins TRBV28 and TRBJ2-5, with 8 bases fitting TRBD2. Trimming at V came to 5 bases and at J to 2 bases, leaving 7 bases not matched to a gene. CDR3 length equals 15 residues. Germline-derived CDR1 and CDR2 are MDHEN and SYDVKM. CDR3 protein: CASSMPGGHQETQYF. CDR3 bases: TGTGCCAGCAGTATGCCGGGAGGGCATCAAGAGACCCAGTACTTC.

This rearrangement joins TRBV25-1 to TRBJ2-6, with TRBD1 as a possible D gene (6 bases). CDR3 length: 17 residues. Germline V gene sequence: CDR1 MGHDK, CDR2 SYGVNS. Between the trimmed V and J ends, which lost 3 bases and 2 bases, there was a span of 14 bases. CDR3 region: CASSDNNREPGANVLTF. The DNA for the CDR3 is TGTGCCAGCAGTGACAATAACAGGGAACCTGGGGCCAACGTCCTGACTTTC.

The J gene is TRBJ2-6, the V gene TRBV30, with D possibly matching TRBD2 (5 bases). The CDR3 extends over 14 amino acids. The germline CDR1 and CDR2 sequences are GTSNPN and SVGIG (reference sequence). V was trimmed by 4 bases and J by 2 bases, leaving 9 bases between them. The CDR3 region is CAWTGFPGANVLTF. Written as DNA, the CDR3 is TGTGCCTGGACGGGGTTTCCTGGGGCCAACGTCCTGACTTTC.

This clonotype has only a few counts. The CDR3 is CASSAGVADTQYF. CDR3 nucleotide sequence: TGTGCCAGCAGCGCCGGGGTTGCAGATACGCAGTATTTT. The chain carries TRBV7-2 and TRBJ2-3; a weak D match, TRBD2 (5 bases). The V end lost 5 bases, the J end lost 4 bases, and 10 bases lay between the germline ends. CDR3 size: 13 residues. CDR1 and CDR2 from the germline V gene are SGHTA and FQGNSA.

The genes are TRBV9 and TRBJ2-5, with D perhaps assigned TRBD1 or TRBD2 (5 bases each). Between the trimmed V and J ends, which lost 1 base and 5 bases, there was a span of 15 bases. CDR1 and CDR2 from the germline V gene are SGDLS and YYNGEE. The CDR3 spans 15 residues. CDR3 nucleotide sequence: TGTGCCAGCAGCGTATCGGGGCGGCTGGTGGAGACCCAGTACTTC. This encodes CASSVSGRLVETQYF.

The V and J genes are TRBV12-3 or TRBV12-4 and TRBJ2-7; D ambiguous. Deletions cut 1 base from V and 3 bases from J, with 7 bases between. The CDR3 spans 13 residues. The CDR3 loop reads CASSLGIVYEQYF. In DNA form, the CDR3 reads TGTGCCAGCAGTTTAGGGATCGTCTACGAGCAGTACTTC.